The rows below give T cell receptor beta chains drawn from one sample of a study of blood T cell repertoires in COVID-19. Clones were sequenced by immunoSEQ multiplex PCR, and TCRdb holds only the in-frame ones, with some missing. Of hundreds of thousands of clones in the sample, 86% are singletons; the top ten hold around 2%. What was sequenced was PBMCs or T cells enriched from blood (not recorded which). Receptors originate from a woman aged 50 to 60 who had recovered from COVID-19. Both conserved end residues are part of each CDR3. The order of the fields is V gene, D gene, clone size, J gene, CDR3 DNA, CDR3 protein. A D gene is named only where the DNA matches it firmly. Clone size is not always given. Where it is, it says once, few, many or a class for expanded clones.

v_call: TRBV5-4
d_call: .
clone_size: few
j_call: TRBJ1-6
cdr3_nt: TGTGCCAGCAGGATGGAGAATTCACCCCTCCACTTT
cdr3_aa: CASRMENSPLHF

v_call: TRBV5-1
d_call: .
clone_size: .
j_call: TRBJ1-1
cdr3_nt: TGCGCCAGCAGCGTACGGACATCCAGTGAAGCTTTCTTT
cdr3_aa: CASSVRTSSEAFF

v_call: TRBV28
d_call: .
clone_size: .
j_call: TRBJ1-2
cdr3_nt: TGTGCCAGCAGTTCCCCGGCGGACAGCGGAGGCTATGGCTACACCTTC
cdr3_aa: CASSSPADSGGYGYTF

v_call: TRBV29-1
d_call: .
clone_size: .
j_call: TRBJ1-2
cdr3_nt: TGCAGCGTTGATTCTGGGGCCTTGTCTGGCTACACCTTC
cdr3_aa: CSVDSGALSGYTF

v_call: TRBV27
d_call: .
clone_size: .
j_call: TRBJ1-2
cdr3_nt: TGTGCCAGCACTAGGACTTTCGCAACTAACTATGGCTACACCTTC
cdr3_aa: CASTRTFATNYGYTF

v_call: TRBV6-2/TRBV6-3
d_call: TRBD2
clone_size: few
j_call: TRBJ2-1
cdr3_nt: TGTGCCAGCAGTAACGGACTAGCGGGGGGGCATGAGCAGTTCTTC
cdr3_aa: CASSNGLAGGHEQFF

v_call: TRBV7-9
d_call: .
clone_size: once
j_call: TRBJ1-6
cdr3_nt: TGTGCCAGCAGCTCCACAACAGGGCGAGAGAATAATTCACCCCTCCACTTT
cdr3_aa: CASSSTTGRENNSPLHF

v_call: TRBV6-6
d_call: TRBD2
clone_size: .
j_call: TRBJ2-1
cdr3_nt: TGTGCCAGCAGTAAACTAGCGGGAGGGGATAATGAGCAGTTCTTC
cdr3_aa: CASSKLAGGDNEQFF

v_call: TRBV7-9
d_call: .
clone_size: .
j_call: TRBJ2-6
cdr3_nt: TGTGCCAGCAGCTTACTGGCAGGGTTCTCTGGGGCCAACGTCCTGACTTTC
cdr3_aa: CASSLLAGFSGANVLTF

v_call: TRBV27
d_call: TRBD2
clone_size: .
j_call: TRBJ2-4
cdr3_nt: TGTGCCAGCAGTCTAGGACTAGCGGGGGTCAAAAACATTCAGTACTTC
cdr3_aa: CASSLGLAGVKNIQYF

v_call: TRBV11-3
d_call: TRBD2
clone_size: many
j_call: TRBJ2-7
cdr3_nt: TGTGCCAGCAGCTTAGAGGCGGGGGACTCCTACGAGCAGTACTTC
cdr3_aa: CASSLEAGDSYEQYF

v_call: TRBV12-3/TRBV12-4
d_call: .
clone_size: .
j_call: TRBJ2-7
cdr3_nt: TGTGCCAGCAGCAAGACAGCGCGCGAGCAGTACTTC
cdr3_aa: CASSKTAREQYF

v_call: TRBV11-2
d_call: .
clone_size: .
j_call: TRBJ1-5
cdr3_nt: TGTGCCAGCACCCAGGGGTCAGGGGATCAGCCCCAGCATTTT
cdr3_aa: CASTQGSGDQPQHF

v_call: TRBV5-6
d_call: .
clone_size: .
j_call: TRBJ2-1
cdr3_nt: TGTGCCAGCAGCTTAAGGCTAGCGCTGAATGAGCAGTTCTTC
cdr3_aa: CASSLRLALNEQFF

v_call: TRBV10-3
d_call: TRBD1
clone_size: .
j_call: TRBJ2-5
cdr3_nt: TGTGCCATCAGTGATGATACAGGGGCCGAGACCCAGTACTTC
cdr3_aa: CAISDDTGAETQYF

v_call: TRBV5-8
d_call: TRBD2
clone_size: .
j_call: TRBJ2-1
cdr3_nt: TGTGCCAGCAGCCCCACCCTGACTAGCGGGGGCGGAAATGAGCAGTTCTTC
cdr3_aa: CASSPTLTSGGGNEQFF

v_call: TRBV28
d_call: .
clone_size: .
j_call: TRBJ2-5
cdr3_nt: TGTGCCAGCAGTTTACTACAAGAGACCCAGTACTTC
cdr3_aa: CASSLLQETQYF

v_call: TRBV29-1
d_call: TRBD2
clone_size: .
j_call: TRBJ2-1
cdr3_nt: TGCAGCTCAATGGGACTAGCGGGGTTCAATGAGCAGTTCTTC
cdr3_aa: CSSMGLAGFNEQFF

v_call: TRBV7-6
d_call: .
clone_size: .
j_call: TRBJ2-5
cdr3_nt: TGTGCCAGCAGCTTAGATTGGCAGGCGAAAGAGACCCAGTACTTC
cdr3_aa: CASSLDWQAKETQYF

v_call: TRBV5-6
d_call: .
clone_size: .
j_call: TRBJ2-3
cdr3_nt: TGTGCCAGCAGCTTGCTAACGGGGGTATCGATTTACACAGATACGCAGTATTTT
cdr3_aa: CASSLLTGVSIYTDTQYF

v_call: TRBV7-8
d_call: TRBD2
clone_size: once
j_call: TRBJ2-1
cdr3_nt: TGTGCCAGCAGCTTAGGGAGGACTAGCGGGAGGGCCGCCAATGAGCAGTTCTTC
cdr3_aa: CASSLGRTSGRAANEQFF

v_call: TRBV19
d_call: TRBD1
clone_size: once
j_call: TRBJ2-7
cdr3_nt: TGTGCCAGTCGGGACAGGCTCTCCTACGAGCAGTACTTC
cdr3_aa: CASRDRLSYEQYF

v_call: TRBV4-3
d_call: .
clone_size: .
j_call: TRBJ1-1
cdr3_nt: TGCGCCAGCAGCCAAGGACCCCCCAGGACGGGGGACACTGAAGCTTTCTTT
cdr3_aa: CASSQGPPRTGDTEAFF

v_call: TRBV5-1
d_call: TRBD1
clone_size: .
j_call: TRBJ2-2
cdr3_nt: TGCGCCAGCAGCGTACAGACAGGGGGCACCGGGGAGCTGTTTTTT
cdr3_aa: CASSVQTGGTGELFF

v_call: TRBV5-1
d_call: TRBD2
clone_size: .
j_call: TRBJ2-1
cdr3_nt: TGCGCCAGCAGCTTGGTTAGCGGGAGTTACAATGAGCAGTTCTTC
cdr3_aa: CASSLVSGSYNEQFF

v_call: TRBV6-5
d_call: .
clone_size: .
j_call: TRBJ2-2
cdr3_nt: TGTGCCATCCTATTCTCTTATGGGGAGTCCGGGGAGCTGTTTTTT
cdr3_aa: CAILFSYGESGELFF

v_call: TRBV4-1
d_call: TRBD1
clone_size: .
j_call: TRBJ1-6
cdr3_nt: TGCGCCAGCAGCCTTCAGGGGGGACAGGGAGATTCACCCCTCCACTTT
cdr3_aa: CASSLQGGQGDSPLHF

v_call: TRBV3-1/TRBV3-2
d_call: .
clone_size: .
j_call: TRBJ1-1
cdr3_nt: TGTGCCAGCACCCCGGGGGGACGGAACACTGAAGCTTTCTTT
cdr3_aa: CASTPGGRNTEAFF

v_call: TRBV5-1
d_call: TRBD2
clone_size: .
j_call: TRBJ2-3
cdr3_nt: TGCGCCAGCAGCTTGGACGGGAGGGCTGGCACAGATACGCAGTATTTT
cdr3_aa: CASSLDGRAGTDTQYF

v_call: TRBV7-2
d_call: .
clone_size: .
j_call: TRBJ2-3
cdr3_nt: TGTGCCAGCAGCTTGAACAGGGTCGCAGATACGCAGTATTTT
cdr3_aa: CASSLNRVADTQYF

v_call: TRBV12-3/TRBV12-4
d_call: TRBD1
clone_size: .
j_call: TRBJ1-2
cdr3_nt: TGTGCCAGCAGTGAACAGGGGGCTCGTGGCTACACCTTC
cdr3_aa: CASSEQGARGYTF

v_call: TRBV9
d_call: TRBD2
clone_size: .
j_call: TRBJ2-7
cdr3_nt: TGTGCCAGCAGCGTAGGCGGGGGGAGAATCTACGAGCAGTACTTC
cdr3_aa: CASSVGGGRIYEQYF

v_call: TRBV7-9
d_call: TRBD1
clone_size: few
j_call: TRBJ2-1
cdr3_nt: TGTGCCAGCAGCCGACGACAGGGCCCCGGAGATGAGCAGTTCTTC
cdr3_aa: CASSRRQGPGDEQFF

v_call: TRBV11-2
d_call: .
clone_size: .
j_call: TRBJ1-2
cdr3_nt: TGTGCCAGCAGCTCCCCCGAGGGAGCCACCTACTATGGCTACACCTTC
cdr3_aa: CASSSPEGATYYGYTF

v_call: TRBV9
d_call: .
clone_size: .
j_call: TRBJ2-7
cdr3_nt: TGTGCCAGCAGCGTAGGGTCACAGGGATCCTACGAGCAGTACTTC
cdr3_aa: CASSVGSQGSYEQYF

v_call: TRBV24-1
d_call: TRBD1
clone_size: .
j_call: TRBJ1-2
cdr3_nt: TGTGCCACCGTACAGGGGGCGCTCTATGGCTACACCTTC
cdr3_aa: CATVQGALYGYTF

v_call: TRBV14
d_call: TRBD1
clone_size: .
j_call: TRBJ2-2
cdr3_nt: TGTGCCAGCAGCCAGATCAACCGGGACAGGGGGGATACCGGGGAGCTGTTTTTT
cdr3_aa: CASSQINRDRGDTGELFF